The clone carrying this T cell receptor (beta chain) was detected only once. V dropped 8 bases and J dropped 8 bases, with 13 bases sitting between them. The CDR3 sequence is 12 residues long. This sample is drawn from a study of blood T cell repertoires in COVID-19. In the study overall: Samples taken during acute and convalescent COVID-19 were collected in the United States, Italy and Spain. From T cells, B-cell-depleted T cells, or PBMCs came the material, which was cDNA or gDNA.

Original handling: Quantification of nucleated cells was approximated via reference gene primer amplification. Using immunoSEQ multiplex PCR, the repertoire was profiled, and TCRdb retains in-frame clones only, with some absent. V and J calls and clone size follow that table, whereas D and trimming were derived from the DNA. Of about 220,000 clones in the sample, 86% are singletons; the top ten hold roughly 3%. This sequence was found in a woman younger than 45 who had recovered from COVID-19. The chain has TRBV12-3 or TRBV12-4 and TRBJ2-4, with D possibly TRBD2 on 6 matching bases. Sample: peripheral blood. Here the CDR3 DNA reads TGTGCCAGCGGGGGGAACGGGGACATTCAGTACTTC. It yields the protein CASGGNGDIQYF.